This T cell receptor beta chain was recovered during a study of cytomegalovirus exposure and HLA in healthy donors. Germline-derived CDR1 and CDR2 are LNHNV and YYDKDF (reference sequence). V dropped 0 bases and J dropped 5 bases, with 8 bases sitting between them. The CDR3 has 13 amino acids. Profiled with immunoSEQ multiplex PCR; TCRdb holds only in-frame clones, not every one. This sample has roughly 150,000 clones, with around four fifths found just once. The receptor was derived from a man aged 25-40 years in good health and CMV-seropositive. Sequencing was carried out using PBMCs. The rearrangement joins TRBV15 to TRBJ2-7, with D unresolved. The CDR3 here is CATSRDPPDEQYF. CDR3 nucleotides: TGTGCCACCAGCAGAGACCCCCCCGACGAGCAGTACTTC.